Shown below are 15 T cell receptor beta chains from a single sample sequenced in a study of cytomegalovirus exposure and HLA in healthy donors. Primers included in the PCR were 60 Vbeta and 13 Jbeta primers. Profiling relied on immunoSEQ multiplex PCR, and the TCRdb table lists in-frame clones only, not all of them. This sample yields roughly 120,000 clones, of which roughly 82% are seen a single time; around 1.5% belongs to the top ten. Sequenced sample: PBMCs. The source is a woman aged 18-29 years in good health and CMV-seronegative.

The gene calls are TRBV19 and TRBJ2-7; 7 nucleotides agree with TRBD2. This CDR3 has 15 amino acids. Germline CDR1 reads LNHDA; CDR2 reads SQIVND (reference sequence). J gave up 5 bases and V 0 bases, and 7 bases lay outside the gene matches. As DNA, the CDR3 is TGTGCCAGTAGTATAGATCGCCGGGGAGGGAACGAGCAGTACTTC. It codes for CASSIDRRGGNEQYF.

The chain combines TRBV2 with TRBJ2-1; 7 nucleotides agree with TRBD1. Trimming cost V 4 bases and J 9 bases; bases outside gene matches: 6. Germline V gene lookup returns CDR1 SNHLY and CDR2 FYNNEI. CDR3 size: 13 residues. The CDR3 loop is CASSGTGAPEQFF. The CDR3 DNA reads TGTGCCAGCAGTGGTACAGGGGCCCCTGAGCAGTTCTTC.

This chain joins TRBV10-1 and TRBJ2-3; a weak D match, TRBD2 (5 bases). Germline CDR1 reads WNHNN; CDR2 reads SYGVQD (reference sequence). The CDR3 covers 16 residues. V was cut by 1 base and J by 3 bases, with 14 bases left in between. CDR3 DNA sequence: TGCGCCAGCAGTGAGTGGTTCGGGGTCGGGACAGATACGCAGTATTTT. Residues: CASSEWFGVGTDTQYF.

This chain joins TRBV11-2 and TRBJ1-6, with TRBD1 matching over 12 bases. CDR1 and CDR2 (germline): SGHAT, FQNNGV. CDR3 length: 16 amino acids. The ends lost 3 bases at V and 8 bases at J; junction bases unmatched: 5. CDR3 region: CASSFFGTGGYSPLHF. In nucleotides, the CDR3 is TGTGCCAGCAGCTTCTTCGGGACAGGGGGCTATTCACCCCTCCACTTT.

This chain's CDR3 is CASTLGGFSTDTQYF. The DNA of the CDR3 is TGTGCCAGTACCCTAGGGGGATTTAGCACAGATACGCAGTATTTT. The V gene is TRBV19, the J gene TRBJ2-3; D possibly corresponds to TRBD1 (6 bases). From germline, CDR1 is LNHDA and CDR2 SQIVND (reference sequence). CDR3 length: 15 amino acids. Trimming left V 7 bases short and J 0 bases short, with 14 bases between.

The gene calls are TRBV9 and TRBJ1-4; D ambiguous. There are 16 residues in the CDR3. Germline V CDR1 and CDR2: SGDLS, YYNGEE. The V and J ends lost 3 bases and 10 bases respectively, with 22 bases between them. CDR3 amino acids: CASSAPPGRPGGKLFF. Here the CDR3 DNA reads TGTGCCAGCAGCGCTCCCCCTGGGCGCCCCGGAGGAAAACTGTTTTTT.

The V gene is TRBV25-1, the J gene TRBJ2-3, with TRBD2 as a possible D gene (7 bases). The V end lost 2 bases, the J end lost 2 bases, and 17 bases lay between the germline ends. Per the germline V gene, CDR1 is MGHDK and CDR2 is SYGVNS. The CDR3 consists of 17 residues. The CDR3 DNA reads TGTGCCAGCAGTGAAACGCCCGGAGGGGGGGACACAGATACGCAGTATTTT. Translation: CASSETPGGGDTDTQYF.

The chain recombines TRBV7-6 with TRBJ2-1, with a weak D call TRBD2 (5 bases). Germline V lookup: CDR1 SGHVS, CDR2 FNYEAQ. This CDR3 comprises 13 residues. V was trimmed by 6 bases and J by 10 bases, leaving 16 bases between them. DNA for the CDR3: TGTGCCAGCAGTCTCGGAGGCTCGAGGGAGCAGTTCTTC. It yields the protein CASSLGGSREQFF. The full variable domain, with the rest looked up from reference TRBV7-6 and TRBJ2-1, is GAGVSQSPRYKVTKRGQDVALRCDPISGHVSLYWYRQALGQGPEFLTYFNYEAQQDKSGLPNDRFSAERPEGSISTLTIQRTEQRDSAMYRCASSLGGSREQFFGPGTRLTVL.

This clone was picked up one time. The V call is TRBV5-6, the J call TRBJ1-4; 9 nucleotides line up with TRBD1. J gave up 8 bases and V 4 bases, and 6 bases lay outside the gene matches. CDR3 length: 14 amino acids. Germline CDR1 is SGHDT and CDR2 is YYEEEE. The CDR3 DNA reads TGTGCCAGCAGCCGCTGGGACAGGGTGGAAAAACTGTTTTTT. Amino acids: CASSRWDRVEKLFF.

The rearrangement uses TRBV7-6 and TRBJ1-5; D not certain. Trimming stripped 0 bases from V and 7 bases from J, with 16 bases between. The germline gives CDR1 SGHVS, CDR2 FNYEAQ. The CDR3 loop spans 16 amino acids. The CDR3 nucleotides are TGTGCCAGCAGCTTAGCAGGCGGGCAGGTGATGCAGCCCCAGCATTTT. This gives the protein CASSLAGGQVMQPQHF. The entire variable domain, with the rest obtained from reference TRBV7-6 and TRBJ1-5, is as follows: GAGVSQSPRYKVTKRGQDVALRCDPISGHVSLYWYRQALGQGPEFLTYFNYEAQQDKSGLPNDRFSAERPEGSISTLTIQRTEQRDSAMYRCASSLAGGQVMQPQHFGDGTRLSIL.

The CDR3 nucleotides read TGTGCCAGCAGCTTAATTACAGGGCTCAATGAGCAGTTCTTC. Translation: CASSLITGLNEQFF. J is TRBJ2-1 and V is TRBV11-1; D may be TRBD1 (6 bases). The ends were cut back, 2 bases at V and 6 bases at J, with 11 bases in the middle. The CDR3 totals 14 residues. Per the germline V gene, CDR1 is SGHAT and CDR2 is FQDESV (reference sequence).

This clone was seen just once. The chain couples TRBV6-4 to TRBJ2-1; 7 nucleotides line up with TRBD2. The CDR3 extends over 15 amino acids. J was trimmed by 2 bases and V by 5 bases; bases with no gene match: 6. Per the germline V gene, CDR1 is MRHNA and CDR2 is SNTAGT. In DNA, the CDR3 is TGTGCCAGCAGTAGGAGGGAGGGCGCCTACAATGAGCAGTTCTTC. Its translation is CASSRREGAYNEQFF.

V and J are TRBV19 and TRBJ1-5; a weak D match, TRBD1 (5 bases). The CDR3 has 17 residues. With 0 bases removed from V and 7 bases from J, the gap between germline ends came to 19 bases. CDR1 is LNHDA, CDR2 SQIVND, per germline (reference sequence). DNA for the CDR3: TGTGCCAGTAGTATAGATCTAGCGGGCGGGGCTGGGCAGCCCCAGCATTTT. Its protein is CASSIDLAGGAGQPQHF.

This chain links TRBV19 with TRBJ1-6, with a tentative D call TRBD1 (6 bases). With 8 bases removed from V and 4 bases from J, the gap between germline ends came to 12 bases. The CDR3 loop spans 14 amino acids. Germline lookup yields CDR1 LNHDA and CDR2 SQIVND (reference sequence). CDR3 nucleotides: TGTGCCAGTCGACAGGCTTCATATAATTCACCCCTCCACTTT. This translates into CASRQASYNSPLHF.

The chain links TRBV2 to TRBJ1-3; TRBD1 matches 10 bases. In germline, CDR1 is SNHLY, CDR2 FYNNEI. The J segment lost 0 bases and the V segment lost 2 bases, leaving 10 bases of the junction unmatched. The CDR3 runs 19 residues. DNA of the CDR3: TGTGCCAGCAGTGAAACACTCGGGACAGGGGTCTTCTCTGGAAACACCATATATTTT. Amino acids: CASSETLGTGVFSGNTIYF.